This passage covers 22 T cell receptor beta chains from one sample sequenced in a study of blood T cell repertoires in COVID-19. Profiling relied on immunoSEQ multiplex PCR, and the TCRdb table lists in-frame clones only, not all of them. The table shows 150,000 to 200,000 clones, with roughly 90% occurring only once. The sequencing input was peripheral blood. These receptors originate from a man in his sixties with active or convalescent COVID-19.

The chain joins TRBV21-1 to TRBJ1-5. TRBV21-1 is recorded as a pseudogene. This CDR3 comprises 13 residues. CDR3 nucleotides: TGTGCCAGCAGCCCCCTAGACAATCAGCCCCAGCATTTT. Amino acid sequence: CASSPLDNQPQHF.

CDR3 sequence (DNA): TGTGCCACCAGCAGAGTCTTCAATGAGCAGTTCTTC. Translated: CATSRVFNEQFF. The chain couples TRBV15 to TRBJ2-1; unclear D gene. The CDR3 sequence is 12 residues long. CDR1 LNHNV and CDR2 YYDKDF come from the germline V gene (reference sequence). Trimming took off 1 base at V and 6 bases at J, with 4 bases between the two ends.

The chain is built from TRBV3-1 (or the pseudogene TRBV3-2) and TRBJ1-1; D not certain. Germline V gives CDR1 LGHDT, CDR2 YNNKEL (reference sequence). Trimming cost V 0 bases and J 7 bases, with 12 bases left between them. The CDR3 is made up of 14 amino acids. DNA of the CDR3: TGTGCCAGCAGCCAAGAGGCGGGGATCGGTGAAGCTTTCTTT. This sequence encodes CASSQEAGIGEAFF.

V gene TRBV19 combines with J gene TRBJ1-2; 8 positions agree with TRBD1. The germline V gene encodes CDR1 LNHDA and CDR2 SQIVND (reference sequence). The CDR3 is 14 amino acids. The V and J ends lost 3 bases and 2 bases, in that order; junction bases with no gene match: 2. The CDR3 is CASSIRTGNYGYTF. DNA of the CDR3: TGTGCCAGTAGTATTAGGACAGGGAACTATGGCTACACCTTC.

J is TRBJ1-1 and V is TRBV27, with D perhaps TRBD1 (6 bases). Germline V gene lookup returns CDR1 MNHEY and CDR2 SMNVEV (reference sequence). Between the trimmed V and J ends, which lost 1 base and 1 base, there was a span of 13 bases. This CDR3 has 16 residues. DNA of the CDR3: TGTGCCAGCAGTTTATTAACAGGGAAAGGGAACACTGAAGCTTTCTTT. This encodes CASSLLTGKGNTEAFF.

The chain couples TRBV12-3 or TRBV12-4 to TRBJ1-2; 7 bases fit TRBD1. V lost 8 bases, J lost 8 bases, and 11 bases stayed unmatched. The CDR3 extends over 13 amino acids. As DNA, the CDR3 is TGTGCCAGCTGGGATCAGGGGGTGGGGGGCTACACCTTC. The encoded protein is CASWDQGVGGYTF.

This chain connects TRBV25-1 to TRBJ1-2, with TRBD1 as a possible D gene (6 bases). Germline V lookup: CDR1 MGHDK, CDR2 SYGVNS. The CDR3 sequence is 12 residues long. V shed 4 bases and J shed 8 bases, with 11 bases lying between them. CDR3 amino acids: CASSAQGYGYTF. The CDR3 region has the DNA TGTGCCAGCAGTGCACAGGGATACGGCTACACCTTC.

This chain uses TRBV6-5 with TRBJ2-5, with unresolved D. Per germline, CDR1 MNHEY and CDR2 SVGAGI. This CDR3 has 13 residues. Trimming cost V 7 bases and J 2 bases, with 11 bases left between them. This chain's CDR3 is CASTRSVQETQYF. CDR3 DNA: TGTGCCAGCACGAGGTCCGTACAAGAGACCCAGTACTTC.

This sequence joins TRBV6-5 and TRBJ2-2; no definite D call. The V end was cut by 2 bases, the J end by 2 bases, with 3 bases between. Germline values: CDR1 MNHEY, CDR2 SVGAGI. This CDR3 comprises 13 residues. CDR3 in amino acids: CASSYTNTGELFF. The DNA for the CDR3 is TGTGCCAGCAGTTACACAAACACCGGGGAGCTGTTTTTT.

V usage is TRBV3-1 (or the pseudogene TRBV3-2) and J usage is TRBJ1-3, with D maybe TRBD1 (6 bases). Trimming removed 4 bases at V and 4 bases at J, with 8 bases between. Looked up from germline, CDR1 is LGHDT and CDR2 is YNNKEL (reference sequence). The CDR3 is made up of 13 amino acids. Here the CDR3 reads CASSLGQGNTIYF. CDR3 nucleotide sequence: TGTGCCAGCAGCCTCGGACAGGGAAACACCATATATTTT.

The rearrangement joins TRBV5-5 to TRBJ2-5; possible D gene TRBD2, 5 bases. V dropped 3 bases and J dropped 2 bases, with 17 bases sitting between them. Germline CDR1 reads SGHKS; CDR2 reads YYEKEE (reference sequence). The CDR3 spans 16 residues. This CDR3 is CASSWTPTRKQETQYF. The CDR3 DNA reads as TGTGCCAGCAGCTGGACTCCGACCAGGAAACAAGAGACCCAGTACTTC.

The rearrangement links TRBV27 to TRBJ1-6, with D possibly matching TRBD1 (6 bases). V lost 4 bases and J 8 bases, leaving 12 bases between the germline ends. Germline V gene sequence: CDR1 MNHEY, CDR2 SMNVEV (reference sequence). The CDR3 length is 14 residues. CDR3 in DNA: TGTGCCAGCAGTTCGGGGGGCCGGGATTCACCCCTCCACTTT. This encodes CASSSGGRDSPLHF.

This clone was seen a single time. The genes are TRBV6-5 and TRBJ1-5; 9 nucleotides match TRBD1. The J segment lost 3 bases and the V segment lost 8 bases, leaving 2 bases of the junction unmatched. The V gene's germline CDR1 is MNHEY and CDR2 SVGAGI. The CDR3 extends over 13 amino acids. CDR3 in amino acids: CASGQGYNQPQHF. CDR3 nucleotide sequence: TGTGCCAGCGGACAGGGGTACAATCAGCCCCAGCATTTT.

J is TRBJ1-1 and V is TRBV6-5; D ambiguous. V was trimmed by 8 bases and J by 8 bases, leaving 15 bases between them. The CDR3 loop spans 12 amino acids. Germline V lookup: CDR1 MNHEY, CDR2 SVGAGI. Written as DNA, the CDR3 is TGTGCCAGCGGCAATTCGGAGTTAGAAGCTTTCTTT. This encodes CASGNSELEAFF.

This sequence joins TRBV2 and TRBJ1-1, with unresolved D. V was cut by 5 bases and J by 9 bases, with 16 bases left in between. Germline V CDR1 and CDR2: SNHLY, FYNNEI. This CDR3 has 13 residues. The CDR3 protein is CASSPLDDSKAFF. The CDR3 nucleotides read TGTGCCAGCAGTCCTCTTGACGACTCAAAAGCTTTCTTT.

This chain links TRBV19 with TRBJ1-2, with TRBD1 matching 8 bases. Germline CDR1 reads LNHDA; CDR2 reads SQIVND (reference sequence). V lost 0 bases, J lost 4 bases, and 13 bases stayed unmatched. The CDR3 spans 18 residues. The CDR3 loop is CASSIDSAYAGGLYGYTF. DNA for the CDR3: TGTGCCAGTAGTATAGATTCGGCATATGCAGGGGGCCTCTATGGCTACACCTTC.

The V call is TRBV19, the J call TRBJ2-5; TRBD2 matches at 11 bases. The V segment lost 3 bases and the J segment 5 bases; nucleotides outside the gene matches: 11. The CDR3 covers 17 residues. Germline assignment: CDR1 LNHDA and CDR2 SQIVND (reference sequence). The CDR3 sequence: CASSMGLAGGRWETQYF. CDR3 DNA: TGTGCCAGTAGTATGGGGCTAGCGGGAGGAAGGTGGGAGACCCAGTACTTC.

This clone was seen only once. The chain combines TRBV5-1 with TRBJ2-1; 8 bases match TRBD2. Germline-derived CDR1 and CDR2 are SGHRS and YFSETQ. The CDR3 contains 12 residues. After removal of 1 base from V and 15 bases from J, the junction contained 6 bases not matched to a gene. CDR3 bases: TGCGCCAGCAGCTTGCCCGGGGGGGGTTGGTTCTTC. Amino acid sequence: CASSLPGGGWFF.

J is TRBJ1-6 and V is TRBV5-1; D might be TRBD1 (6 bases). The CDR3 spans 14 residues. V lost 5 bases to trimming and J lost 7 bases, with 13 bases between them. From germline, CDR1 is SGHRS and CDR2 YFSETQ. As DNA, the CDR3 is TGCGCCAGCAGACCAGGGGATGAAAATTCACCCCTCCACTTT. Translating gives CASRPGDENSPLHF.

This clone showed up just a few times. The chain joins TRBV23-1 to TRBJ2-3; 10 bases map to TRBD2. TRBV23-1 is given ORF status, its function remaining uncertain. Trimming took 3 bases from V and 4 from J; bases not matched to a gene: 13. The CDR3 length is 18 residues. The CDR3 sequence is CASSHCPSGRDWADTQYF. The CDR3 DNA is TGCGCCAGCAGTCACTGCCCTAGCGGGAGAGATTGGGCAGATACGCAGTATTTT.

The chain links TRBV3-1 (or the pseudogene TRBV3-2) to TRBJ2-6, with 11 bases fitting TRBD2. V gave up 3 bases and J gave up 2 bases; unmatched junction bases: 6. The CDR3 length is 18 residues. Germline assignment: CDR1 LGHDT and CDR2 YNNKEL (reference sequence). The CDR3 loop is CASSHISGRATGANVLTF. The CDR3 bases are TGTGCCAGCAGCCACATTAGCGGGAGGGCGACTGGGGCCAACGTCCTGACTTTC.

In nucleotides, the CDR3 is TGCGCCAGCAGAGAGACAGAGTCAAGCAATCAGCCCCAGCATTTT. The encoded protein is CASRETESSNQPQHF. This rearrangement joins TRBV10-2 to TRBJ1-5; D is possibly TRBD1 (5 bases). Trimming shortened V by 6 bases and J by 1 base, and 13 bases separated the two germline ends. This CDR3 spans 15 amino acids. Per the germline V gene, CDR1 is WSHSY and CDR2 is SAAADI.